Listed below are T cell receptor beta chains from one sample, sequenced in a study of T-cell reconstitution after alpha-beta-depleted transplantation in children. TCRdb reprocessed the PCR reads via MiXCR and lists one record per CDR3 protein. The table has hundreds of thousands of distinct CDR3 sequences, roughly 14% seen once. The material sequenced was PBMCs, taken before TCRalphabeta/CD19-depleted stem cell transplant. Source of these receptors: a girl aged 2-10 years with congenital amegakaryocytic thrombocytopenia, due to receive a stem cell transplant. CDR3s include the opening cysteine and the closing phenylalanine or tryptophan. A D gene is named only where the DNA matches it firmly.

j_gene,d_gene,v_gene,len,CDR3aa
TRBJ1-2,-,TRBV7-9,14,CASSFPDRNYGYTF
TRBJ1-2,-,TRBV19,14,CASSPRTASYGYTF
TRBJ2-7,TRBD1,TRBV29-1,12,CSGGGQGREQYF
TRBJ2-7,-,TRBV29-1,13,CSVEGQDTYEQYF
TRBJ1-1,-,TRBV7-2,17,CASSPPGAIMGNTEAFF
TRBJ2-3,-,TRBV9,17,CASSVAGASGSTDTQYF
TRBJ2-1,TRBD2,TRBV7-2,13,CASSGLVASEQFF
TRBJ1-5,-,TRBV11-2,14,CASSLSASNQPQHF
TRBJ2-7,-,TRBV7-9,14,CASSKDLYRSEQYF
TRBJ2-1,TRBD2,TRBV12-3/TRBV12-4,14,CASSLQLADNEQFF
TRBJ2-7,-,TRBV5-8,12,CASNAGHYEQYF
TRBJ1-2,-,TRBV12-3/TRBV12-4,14,CASTQWGAGYGYTF
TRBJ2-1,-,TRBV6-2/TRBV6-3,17,CASSYSVAGRDYNEQFF
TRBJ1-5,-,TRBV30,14,CAWTPGLSNQPQHF
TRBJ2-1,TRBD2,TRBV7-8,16,CASSLGPGLGHNEQFF
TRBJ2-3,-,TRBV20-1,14,CSAMSGEGPDTQYF
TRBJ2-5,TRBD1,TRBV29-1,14,CSVAGTGAKETQYF
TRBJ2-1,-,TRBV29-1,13,CSVSISSYNEQFF
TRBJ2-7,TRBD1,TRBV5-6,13,CASSYRTGYEQYF
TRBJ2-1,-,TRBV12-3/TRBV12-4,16,CASITEGEFSYNEQFF
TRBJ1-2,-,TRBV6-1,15,CASRTRGGGDYGYTF
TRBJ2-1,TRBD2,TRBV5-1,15,CASSLGSGSFNEQFF
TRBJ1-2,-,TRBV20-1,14,CSAWTGEEALGYTF
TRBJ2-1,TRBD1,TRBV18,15,CASSPLGQGLDEQFF
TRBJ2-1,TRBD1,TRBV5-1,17,CASSLFGTESSYNEQFF
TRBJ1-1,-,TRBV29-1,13,CSGYQGLNTEAFF
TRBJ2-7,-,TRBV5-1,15,CASGIAGTADYEQYF
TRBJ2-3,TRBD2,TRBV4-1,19,CASGFRLAGGYSATDTQYF
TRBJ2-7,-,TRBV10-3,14,CAISQGGAGYEQYF
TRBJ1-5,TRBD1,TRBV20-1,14,CSARESTGVQPQHF
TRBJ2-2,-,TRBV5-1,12,CASTANTGELFF
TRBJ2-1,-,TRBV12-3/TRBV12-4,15,CASSSRGQIYNEQFF
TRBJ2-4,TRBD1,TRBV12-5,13,CASGFDRANIQYF
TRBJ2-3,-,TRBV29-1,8,CSVESAWF
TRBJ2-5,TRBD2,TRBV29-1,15,CSVPQTSGFQETQYF
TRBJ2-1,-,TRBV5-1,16,CASSLEFLAVGNEQFF
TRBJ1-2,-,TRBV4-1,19,CASSPGAGAGWGANYGYTF
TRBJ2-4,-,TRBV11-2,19,CASSLPQDGELSSKNIQYF
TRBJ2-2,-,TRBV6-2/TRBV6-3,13,CASSPITAGELFF
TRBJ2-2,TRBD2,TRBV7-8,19,CASSLAGTSGRPGAGELFF
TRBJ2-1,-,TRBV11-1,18,CASSPNREFPRLINEQFF